This T cell receptor beta chain was identified in a study of T cells in Graves' hyperthyroidism and ophthalmopathy. Germline CDR1 and CDR2: SGHTA and FQGTGA. The CDR3 runs 13 residues. Trimming shortened V by 5 bases and J by 5 bases, and 10 bases separated the two germline ends. Amplification of TCR beta CDR3 regions was performed using RNA transcripts as template. TCR CDR3 regions were first amplified by RT-PCR with HTBI primers. MiXCR, run by TCRdb on the multiplex PCR reads, gives a single entry per CDR3 protein. There are about 290,000 distinct CDR3 sequences in the sample; 13% occur only once, and 6.5% to 10% lies in the top ten. Findings and limits, study-wide: Expanded thyroid clonotypes (above 0.001) were mostly also found in blood.

This clonotype was recorded at least ten times. Antigen: not known. This TCR was recovered from a woman under 40 with Graves' hyperthyroidism that later progressed to Graves' ophthalmopathy. V and J are TRBV7-3 and TRBJ2-1; no reliable D call. Sequencing input: blood. CDR3 residues: CASSPKWDNEQFF. In nucleotides, the CDR3 is TGTGCCAGCAGCCCCAAATGGGACAATGAGCAGTTCTTC.